This T cell receptor beta chain was sequenced in a study of cytomegalovirus exposure and HLA in healthy donors. Study observations and caveats: When analyzed later, the rates of TCR association showed variation by HLA locus, with DRB1 the most and HLA-C the fewest.

About this clone itself: No antigen is known for it.

J was trimmed by 7 bases and V by 2 bases; bases with no gene match: 3. There are 14 residues in the CDR3. Germline assignment: CDR1 WSHSY and CDR2 SAAADI. The PCR used 60 Vbeta and 13 Jbeta primers. The repertoire was sequenced with immunoSEQ multiplex PCR; TCRdb's copy has only in-frame clones and lacks some. The table includes some 100,000 clones, 74% detected once. This TCR came from a human donor in good health. What was sequenced was PBMCs. V and J are TRBV10-2 and TRBJ2-1, with TRBD1 identical over 9 bases. The DNA of the CDR3 is TGCGCCAGCAGTGAGAGACAGGGGGGGAATGAGCAGTTCTTC. It encodes CASSERQGGNEQFF.